A selection of T cell receptor beta chains follows, all from one sample in a study of blood T cell repertoires in COVID-19. Clones were read by immunoSEQ multiplex PCR, and TCRdb kept only the in-frame ones, dropping some. In the table there are about 300,000 clones, 89% of which are singletons. Sequencing was performed on peripheral blood. The receptors were gathered from a young woman with COVID-19, enrolled during active disease. Both conserved end residues are part of each CDR3. D genes are given only for firm matches. The listing skips clone size in some rows; elsewhere it reads once, few, many or a size class.

>-|TRBJ1-5|TRBV6-6|-
TGTGCCAGCAGTTACGGACAGCAGAATCAGCCCCAGCATTTT
CASSYGQQNQPQHF
>TRBD1|TRBJ1-2|TRBV7-2|-
TGTGCCAGCAGCCCAACGACAGGGTTGGTCTATGGCTACACCTTC
CASSPTTGLVYGYTF
>-|TRBJ2-1|TRBV7-2|-
TGTGCCAGCAGCCCCGGTAGGGAGCCCTACAATGAGCAGTTCTTC
CASSPGREPYNEQFF
>-|TRBJ1-4|TRBV7-9|-
TGTGCCAGCAGCTTAGGGCGGAATGAAAAACTGTTTTTT
CASSLGRNEKLFF
>-|TRBJ2-5|TRBV5-8|-
TGTGCCAGCATCTTGGGTTCCCGGGCGGGTGAGACCCAGTACTTC
CASILGSRAGETQYF
>TRBD1|TRBJ1-6|TRBV27|once
TGTGCCAGCAGTTACCTCCAGGGGGACCCGTATAATTCACCCCTCCACTTT
CASSYLQGDPYNSPLHF
>TRBD1|TRBJ2-7|TRBV4-3|-
TGCGCCAGCAGCCAAAACAGGGGCCCCTACGAGCAGTACTTC
CASSQNRGPYEQYF
>TRBD1|TRBJ2-7|TRBV5-6|-
TGTGCCAGCAGCACCTTCCGTCGACAGGGTGACGACGAGCAGTACTTC
CASSTFRRQGDDEQYF
>TRBD1|TRBJ1-1|TRBV10-3|-
TGTGCCACCTACGATATTCGACAGGGCTTCGAAGCTTTCTTT
CATYDIRQGFEAFF
>TRBD1|TRBJ1-2|TRBV28|-
TGTGCCAGCAGTTCCCGGGACAGGGGGTTCTATGGCTACACCTTC
CASSSRDRGFYGYTF
>-|TRBJ1-1|TRBV6-5|-
TGTGCCACCTCTATACGGGGGAGACGAGCTTTCTTT
CATSIRGRRAFF
>-|TRBJ1-1|TRBV5-8|once
TGTGCCAGCAGCTTGGATCAGGCTCCTAACACTGAAGCTTTCTTT
CASSLDQAPNTEAFF
>-|TRBJ1-2|TRBV19|-
TGTGCCAGTAGTAGGTTCCCTACAGGGACCTATGGCTACACCTTC
CASSRFPTGTYGYTF
>-|TRBJ2-2|TRBV5-4|-
TGTGCCAGCAGCTCCCCGCGAAGTTCCGCGCCCGGGGAGCTGTTTTTT
CASSSPRSSAPGELFF
>TRBD1|TRBJ1-2|TRBV7-2|-
TGTGCCAGCAGCTTAACAGGGGCTGACTACACCTTC
CASSLTGADYTF
>-|TRBJ2-6|TRBV4-2|once
TGTGCCAGCAGCCAGGGGGCGAGCTCTGGGGCCAACGTCCTGACTTTC
CASSQGASSGANVLTF
>-|TRBJ1-6|TRBV6-5|-
TGTGCCAGCACGTTTAATTCACCCCTCCACTTT
CASTFNSPLHF
>-|TRBJ1-1|TRBV5-1|-
TGCGCCAGCAGAGGCCCAGGGGCGGCGAACACTGAAGCTTTCTTT
CASRGPGAANTEAFF
>-|TRBJ2-5|TRBV10-2|-
TGCGCCAGCAGGGGGGACTTACAAGAGACCCAGTACTTC
CASRGDLQETQYF
>TRBD2|TRBJ2-1|TRBV6-5|-
TGTGCCAGCAGCAGACTAGCAAACAATGAGCAGTTCTTC
CASSRLANNEQFF
>-|TRBJ1-2|TRBV27|-
TGTGCCAGCAGTTTCACGGGTAACTATGGCTACACCTTC
CASSFTGNYGYTF
>TRBD1|TRBJ2-5|TRBV2|few
TGTGCCAGCGGGCGGACAGGGGGGACCCAGTACTTC
CASGRTGGTQYF
>-|TRBJ1-4|TRBV18|-
TGTGCCAGCTCACCACTACAGGGTAATGAAAAACTGTTTTTT
CASSPLQGNEKLFF
>-|TRBJ1-4|TRBV4-1|-
TGCGCCAGCAGCCAAGGGAGGGCTGGTGAAAAACTGTTTTTT
CASSQGRAGEKLFF
>-|TRBJ1-4|TRBV12-3/TRBV12-4|-
TGTGCCAGCAGTAGCCGAGGTGAAAAACTGTTTTTT
CASSSRGEKLFF
>-|TRBJ2-2|TRBV3-1/TRBV3-2|-
TGTGCCAGCAGCCAAGATTGGGGGGTGAACACCGGGGAGCTGTTTTTT
CASSQDWGVNTGELFF
>-|TRBJ1-2|TRBV5-4|-
TGTGCCAGCAGCCCACCGGACACTTTGGGGCCGTCAACCACCTTC
CASSPPDTLGPSTTF
>-|TRBJ1-2|TRBV6-5|-
TGTGCCAGCAGTCAGGACACCAATAACTATGGCTACACCTTC
CASSQDTNNYGYTF
>TRBD2|TRBJ2-4|TRBV4-3|-
TGCGCCAGCAGCCAAGACGGGGGACTAGCTCGAGCCAAAAACATTCAGTACTTC
CASSQDGGLARAKNIQYF
>-|TRBJ1-1|TRBV7-9|-
TGTGCCAGCAGCTCCTGGGACATCGGTCCTGAAGCTTTCTTT
CASSSWDIGPEAFF
>-|TRBJ1-2|TRBV6-2/TRBV6-3|-
TGTGCCAGCAGCCCCCTGACAGGAAACTATGGCTACACCTTC
CASSPLTGNYGYTF
>TRBD1|TRBJ1-6|TRBV2|-
TGTGCCAGCAGTATCCGGACAGGGTCAAGCTCCTATAATTCACCCCTCCACTTT
CASSIRTGSSSYNSPLHF
>TRBD1|TRBJ1-6|TRBV6-1|-
TGTGCCAGCAGTGACCGGGACAGGGGGAATTCACCCCTCCACTTT
CASSDRDRGNSPLHF
>-|TRBJ1-1|TRBV19|-
TGTGCCAGTGTAACGGGAACTGAAGCTTTCTTT
CASVTGTEAFF
>TRBD1|TRBJ1-2|TRBV7-2|-
TGTGCCAGCAGCCGGAGGGACAGGGGGCTCTATGGCTACACCTTC
CASSRRDRGLYGYTF